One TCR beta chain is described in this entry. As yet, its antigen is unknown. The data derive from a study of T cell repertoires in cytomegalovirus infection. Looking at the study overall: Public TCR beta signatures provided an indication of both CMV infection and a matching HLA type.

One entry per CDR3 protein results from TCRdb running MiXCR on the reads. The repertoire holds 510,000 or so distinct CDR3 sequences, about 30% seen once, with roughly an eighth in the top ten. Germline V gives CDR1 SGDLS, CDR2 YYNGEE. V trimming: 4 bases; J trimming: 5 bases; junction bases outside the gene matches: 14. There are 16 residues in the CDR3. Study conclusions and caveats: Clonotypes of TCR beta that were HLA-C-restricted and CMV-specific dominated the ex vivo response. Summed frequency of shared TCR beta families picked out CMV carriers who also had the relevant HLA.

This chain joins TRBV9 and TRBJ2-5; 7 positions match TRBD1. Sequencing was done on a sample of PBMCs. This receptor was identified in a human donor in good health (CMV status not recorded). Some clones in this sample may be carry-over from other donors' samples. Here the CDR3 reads CASSKQTGWGRETQYF. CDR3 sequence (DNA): TGTGCCAGCAGCAAACAGACAGGGTGGGGTAGGGAGACCCAGTACTTC.